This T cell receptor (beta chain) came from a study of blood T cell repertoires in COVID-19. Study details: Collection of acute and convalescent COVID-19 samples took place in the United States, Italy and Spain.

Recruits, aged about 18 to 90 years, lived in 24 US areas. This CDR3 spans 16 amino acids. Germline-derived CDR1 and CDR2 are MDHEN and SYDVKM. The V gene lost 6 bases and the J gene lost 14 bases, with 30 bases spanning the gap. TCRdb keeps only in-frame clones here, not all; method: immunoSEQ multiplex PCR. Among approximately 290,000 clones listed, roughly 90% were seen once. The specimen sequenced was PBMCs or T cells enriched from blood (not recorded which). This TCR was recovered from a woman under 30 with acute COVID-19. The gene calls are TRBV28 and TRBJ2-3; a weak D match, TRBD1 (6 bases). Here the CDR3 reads CASRRGGGLPPPPPYF. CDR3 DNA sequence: TGTGCCAGCAGGCGTGGGGGCGGACTCCCACCCCCCCCGCCGTATTTT.